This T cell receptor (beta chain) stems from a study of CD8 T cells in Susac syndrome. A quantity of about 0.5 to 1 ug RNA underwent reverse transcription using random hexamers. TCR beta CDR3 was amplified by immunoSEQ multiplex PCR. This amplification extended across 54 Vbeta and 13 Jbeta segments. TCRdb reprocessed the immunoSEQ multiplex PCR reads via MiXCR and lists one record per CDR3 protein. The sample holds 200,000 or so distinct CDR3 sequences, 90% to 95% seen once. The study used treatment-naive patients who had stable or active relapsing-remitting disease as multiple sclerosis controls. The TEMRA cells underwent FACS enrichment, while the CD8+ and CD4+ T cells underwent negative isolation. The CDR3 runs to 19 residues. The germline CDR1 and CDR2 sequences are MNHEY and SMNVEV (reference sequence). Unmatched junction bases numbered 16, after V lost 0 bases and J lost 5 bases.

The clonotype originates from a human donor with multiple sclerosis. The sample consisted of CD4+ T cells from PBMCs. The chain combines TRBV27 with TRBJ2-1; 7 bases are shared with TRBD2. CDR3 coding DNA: TGTGCCAGCAGTTTATCCCCCTATTTCGAGACTAGCAGCAACAATGAGCAGTTCTTC. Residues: CASSLSPYFETSSNNEQFF.